These 16 T cell receptor beta chains share one sample of origin, sequenced in a study of blood T cell repertoires in COVID-19. Here immunoSEQ multiplex PCR was the method, and the copy in TCRdb shows in-frame clones only, minus some. Among roughly 220,000 clones listed, 80% to 85% were seen once. Sample: peripheral blood. The receptor source for this set is a woman aged 55-70 years who had recovered from COVID-19.

The genes are TRBV18 and TRBJ1-4; D uncertain. Trimming cost V 0 bases and J 1 base, with 9 bases left between them. Germline loops: CDR1 KGHSH, CDR2 LQKENI. The CDR3 totals 16 residues. CDR3 nucleotide sequence: TGTGCCAGCTCACCACCGGCCCGAGGAACTAATGAAAAACTGTTTTTT. Translating gives CASSPPARGTNEKLFF.

This clone was found a few times. This chain connects TRBV30 to TRBJ2-7, with a possible D match to TRBD2 (5 bases). This CDR3 is 13 amino acids long. Trimming removed 7 bases from V and 6 bases from J, with 19 bases in between. Germline V CDR1 and CDR2: GTSNPN, SVGIG (reference sequence). The CDR3 protein is CASSPPLDPEQYF. The CDR3 nucleotides are TGTGCCTCCTCACCTCCACTAGACCCCGAGCAGTACTTC. Full variable domain (missing parts from reference TRBV30 and TRBJ2-7): SQTIHQWPATLVQPVGSPLSLECTVEGTSNPNLYWYRQAAGRGLQLLFYSVGIGQISSEVPQNLSASRPQDRQFILSSKKLLLSDSGFYLCASSPPLDPEQYFGPGTRLTVT.

This CDR3 reads CASNPRPGTGNYGYTF. Here the CDR3 DNA reads TGTGCCAGCAACCCCCGGCCGGGGACAGGGAACTATGGCTACACCTTC. The V gene is TRBV7-2, the J gene TRBJ1-2; 9 bases are a match to TRBD1. The germline V gene has CDR1 SGHTA and CDR2 FQGNSA. The CDR3 is made up of 16 amino acids. J was trimmed by 2 bases and V by 7 bases; bases with no gene match: 11. Full variable domain (missing parts from reference TRBV7-2 and TRBJ1-2): GAGVSQSPSNKVTEKGKDVELRCDPISGHTALYWYRQSLGQGLEFLIYFQGNSAPDKSGLPSDRFSAERTGGSVSTLTIQRTQQEDSAVYLCASNPRPGTGNYGYTFGSGTRLTVV.

The genes are TRBV24-1 and TRBJ2-3; D call uncertain. Germline V gene data show CDR1 as KGHDR and CDR2 as SFDVKD. V shed 4 bases and J shed 9 bases, with 13 bases lying between them. The CDR3 contains 13 residues. CDR3 sequence (DNA): TGTGCCACCAGTGACGCTTATGGAGAGACGCAGTATTTT. Translation: CATSDAYGETQYF.

A single count supports this clone. CDR3 loop: CASSAQVNTEAFF. The DNA of the CDR3 is TGTGCCAGCAGCGCCCAGGTCAACACTGAAGCTTTCTTT. This sequence joins TRBV7-9 and TRBJ1-1; D is uncertain. Looked up from germline, CDR1 is SEHNR and CDR2 is FQNEAQ (reference sequence). This CDR3 has 13 residues. V was shortened by 5 bases and J by 2 bases, with 9 bases between the two germline ends.

This clone has a single count. This chain uses TRBV7-8 with TRBJ2-1; 12 bases fit TRBD2. V shed 2 bases, J shed 8 bases, and the junction held 4 bases outside the gene matches. The germline V gene has CDR1 SGHVS and CDR2 FQNEAQ. This CDR3 comprises 15 residues. In DNA, the CDR3 is TGTGCCAGCAGCTTACTAGCGGGGGGGCCTTATGAGCAGTTCTTC. Protein sequence: CASSLLAGGPYEQFF.

J is TRBJ2-7 and V is TRBV10-3; TRBD1 is a possible D gene (6 bases). Trimming removed 7 bases from V and 0 bases from J, with 10 bases in between. This CDR3 comprises 13 residues. Germline values: CDR1 ENHRY, CDR2 SYGVKD. CDR3 sequence reads: CAITRDNSYEQYF. As DNA, the CDR3 is TGTGCCATCACTCGGGACAACTCCTACGAGCAGTACTTC.

V gene TRBV3-1 (or the pseudogene TRBV3-2) combines with J gene TRBJ2-7, with 8 nucleotides matching TRBD1. The CDR3 consists of 12 residues. Germline-derived CDR1 and CDR2 are LGHDT and YNNKEL (reference sequence). The V segment lost 10 bases and the J segment 6 bases; nucleotides outside the gene matches: 8. CDR3 DNA: TGTGCCACGAAAGGACAGGGCGTCGAGCAGTACTTC. Protein sequence: CATKGQGVEQYF.

The J gene is TRBJ1-5, the V gene TRBV4-1; TRBD1 agrees at 7 bases. Germline-derived CDR1 and CDR2 are MGHRA and YSYEKL. V dropped 1 base and J dropped 5; count of bases not matched to a gene: 17. The CDR3 loop spans 19 amino acids. This CDR3 reads CASSQVQWDSQFIYQPQHF. CDR3 nucleotides: TGCGCCAGCAGCCAAGTTCAGTGGGACAGTCAGTTTATCTATCAGCCCCAGCATTTT.

This chain links TRBV9 with TRBJ2-7; D is unresolved. V dropped 0 bases and J dropped 5 bases, with 9 bases sitting between them. This CDR3 spans 13 amino acids. CDR1 is SGDLS, CDR2 YYNGEE, per germline. CDR3 DNA: TGTGCCAGCAGCGTAGACCTGGCAGACGAGCAGTACTTC. Translation: CASSVDLADEQYF. The full variable domain, rest sourced from reference TRBV9 and TRBJ2-7, is DSGVTQTPKHLITATGQRVTLRCSPRSGDLSVYWYQQSLDQGLQFLIQYYNGEERAKGNILERFSAQQFPDLHSELNLSSLELGDSALYFCASSVDLADEQYFGPGTRLTVT.

This chain joins TRBV6-1 and TRBJ2-1; 16 bases agree with TRBD2. There are 18 residues in the CDR3. Germline V gene data show CDR1 as MNHNS and CDR2 as SASEGT. Trimming removed 4 bases from V and 2 bases from J; junction bases left unmatched: 5. CDR3 sequence (DNA): TGTGCCAGCAGTGGTGGGACTAGCGGGGGGGTAACCTACAATGAGCAGTTCTTC. This translates into CASSGGTSGGVTYNEQFF.

This clone was seen just once. This sequence joins TRBV6-5 and TRBJ1-2, with 7 bases aligning to TRBD1. Germline assignment: CDR1 MNHEY and CDR2 SVGAGI. Trimming at V came to 2 bases and at J to 5 bases, leaving 5 bases not matched to a gene. There are 14 residues in the CDR3. The CDR3 DNA sequence: TGTGCCAGCAGTTACCGGGACAGATCATATGGCTACACCTTC. Its translation is CASSYRDRSYGYTF.

The gene calls are TRBV2 and TRBJ1-6, with TRBD1 as a possible D gene (6 bases). V was trimmed by 6 bases and J by 10 bases, leaving 19 bases between them. CDR1 SNHLY and CDR2 FYNNEI come from the germline V gene. The CDR3 covers 15 residues. The CDR3 bases are TGTGCCAGCAGACCTAGCCGGACAGTTGGATCACCCCTCCACTTT. This encodes CASRPSRTVGSPLHF.

The V gene is TRBV20-1, the J gene TRBJ2-7; 10 nucleotides agree with TRBD1. This CDR3 comprises 16 residues. Germline-derived CDR1 and CDR2 are DFQATT and SNEGSKA (reference sequence). V shed 3 bases and J 5 bases; nucleotides not matched to a gene: 13. The CDR3 DNA is TGCAGTGCTAGTAGTAGACAGGGGGCGCAGGTCCACGAGCAGTACTTC. It encodes CSASSRQGAQVHEQYF.

As for this clone: A read error may produce the germline difference seen at one junction end. This chain joins TRBV7-2 and TRBJ2-5; 10 nucleotides agree with TRBD2. Germline V gives CDR1 SGHTA, CDR2 FQGNSA. The CDR3 sequence is 16 residues long. CDR3 nucleotides: TGTGCCAGCAACTTAGAACTAGCGGGGTCTCAAGAGACCCAGTACTTC. Its translation: CASNLELAGSQETQYF.

The V gene is TRBV4-2, the J gene TRBJ2-7; 9 nucleotides line up with TRBD2. Germline-derived CDR1 and CDR2 are LGHNA and YNFKEQ. There are 16 residues in the CDR3. The trim removed 1 base at V and 2 bases at J, leaving 6 bases unmatched. CDR3 sequence reads: CASSQVSGGGTYEQYF. The CDR3 DNA is TGTGCCAGCAGCCAAGTTAGCGGGGGCGGGACCTACGAGCAGTACTTC.